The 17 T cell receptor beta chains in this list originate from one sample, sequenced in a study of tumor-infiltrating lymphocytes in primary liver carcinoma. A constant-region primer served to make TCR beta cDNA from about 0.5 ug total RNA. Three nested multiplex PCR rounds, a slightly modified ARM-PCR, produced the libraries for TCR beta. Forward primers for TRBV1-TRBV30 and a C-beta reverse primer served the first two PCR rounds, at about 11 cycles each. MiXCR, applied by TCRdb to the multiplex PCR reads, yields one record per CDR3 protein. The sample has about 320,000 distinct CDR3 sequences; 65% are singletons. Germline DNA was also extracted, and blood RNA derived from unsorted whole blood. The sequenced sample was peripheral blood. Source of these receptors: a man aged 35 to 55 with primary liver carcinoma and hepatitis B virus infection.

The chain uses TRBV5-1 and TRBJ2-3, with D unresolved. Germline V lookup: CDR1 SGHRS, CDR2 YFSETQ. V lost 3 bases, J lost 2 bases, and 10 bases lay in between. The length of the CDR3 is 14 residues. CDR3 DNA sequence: TGCGCCAGCAGCTCGCTGGGTAACACAGATACGCAGTATTTT. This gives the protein CASSSLGNTDTQYF.

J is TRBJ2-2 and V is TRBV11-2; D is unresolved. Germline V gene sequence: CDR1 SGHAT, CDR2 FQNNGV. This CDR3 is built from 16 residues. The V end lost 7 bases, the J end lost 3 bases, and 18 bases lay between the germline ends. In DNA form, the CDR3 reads TGTGCCAGCAACCAGTCCCCTCGACACTACACCGGGGAGCTGTTTTTT. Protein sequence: CASNQSPRHYTGELFF.

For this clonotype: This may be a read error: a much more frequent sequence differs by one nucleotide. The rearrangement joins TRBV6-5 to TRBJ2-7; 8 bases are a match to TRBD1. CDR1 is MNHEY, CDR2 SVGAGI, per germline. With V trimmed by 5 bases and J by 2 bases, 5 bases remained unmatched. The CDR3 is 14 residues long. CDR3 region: CASSPQGGTYEQYF. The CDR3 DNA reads TGTGCCAGCAGTCCACAGGGGGGTACCTACGAGCAGTACTTC.

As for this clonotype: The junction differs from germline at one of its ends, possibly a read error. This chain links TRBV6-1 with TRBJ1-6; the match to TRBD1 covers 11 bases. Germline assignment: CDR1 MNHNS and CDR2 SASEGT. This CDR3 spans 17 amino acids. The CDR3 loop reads CGSSRIGTGGYNSPLHF. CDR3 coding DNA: TGTGGCAGCAGTCGAATCGGGACAGGGGGTTATAATTCACCCCTCCACTTT.

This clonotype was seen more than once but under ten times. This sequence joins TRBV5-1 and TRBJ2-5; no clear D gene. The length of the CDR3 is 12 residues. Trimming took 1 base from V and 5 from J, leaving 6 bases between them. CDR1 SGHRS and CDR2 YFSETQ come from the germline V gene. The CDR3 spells CASSLYRETQYF. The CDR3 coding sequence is TGCGCCAGCAGCTTGTACCGGGAGACCCAGTACTTC.

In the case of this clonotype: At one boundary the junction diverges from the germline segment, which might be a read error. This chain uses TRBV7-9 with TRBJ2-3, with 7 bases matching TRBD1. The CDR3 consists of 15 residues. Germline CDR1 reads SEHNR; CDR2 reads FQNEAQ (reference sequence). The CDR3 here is CASSTPGTAIDMQYF. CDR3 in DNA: TGTGCCAGCAGCACCCCCGGGACAGCAATAGATATGCAGTATTTT.

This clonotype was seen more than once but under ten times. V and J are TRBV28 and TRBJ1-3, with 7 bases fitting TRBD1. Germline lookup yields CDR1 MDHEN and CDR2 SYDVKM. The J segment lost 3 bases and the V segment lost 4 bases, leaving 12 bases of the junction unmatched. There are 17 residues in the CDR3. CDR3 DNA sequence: TGTGCCAGCAGTTCGGGCGCCAACAGGGGTTATGGAAACACCATATATTTT. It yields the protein CASSSGANRGYGNTIYF.

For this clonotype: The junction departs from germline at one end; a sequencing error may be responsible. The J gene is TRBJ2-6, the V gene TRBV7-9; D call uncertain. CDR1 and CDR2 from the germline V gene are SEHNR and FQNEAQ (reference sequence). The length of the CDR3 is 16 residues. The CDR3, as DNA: TGTGTCAGCAGCTTAAGTAAGGCCTCTGGGGCCAACGTCCTGACTTTC. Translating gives CVSSLSKASGANVLTF.

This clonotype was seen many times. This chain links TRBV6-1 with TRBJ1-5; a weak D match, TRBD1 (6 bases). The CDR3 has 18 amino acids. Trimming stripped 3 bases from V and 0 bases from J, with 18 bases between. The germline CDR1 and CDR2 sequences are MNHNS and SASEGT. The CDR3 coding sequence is TGTGCCAGCAGTGACCCACAGGGTAGGCGATATAGCAATCAGCCCCAGCATTTT. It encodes CASSDPQGRRYSNQPQHF.

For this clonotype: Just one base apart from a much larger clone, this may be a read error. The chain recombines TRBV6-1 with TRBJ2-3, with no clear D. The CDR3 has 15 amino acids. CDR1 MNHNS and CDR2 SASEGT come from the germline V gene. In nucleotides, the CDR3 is TGTGCCAGCAGTGAACCCTCGACCCGCACAGATACGCCGTATTTT. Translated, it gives CASSEPSTRTDTPYF.

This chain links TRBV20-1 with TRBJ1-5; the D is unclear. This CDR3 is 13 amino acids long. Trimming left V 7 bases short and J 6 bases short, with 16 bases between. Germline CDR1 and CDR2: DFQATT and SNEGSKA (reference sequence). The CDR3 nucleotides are TGCAGTGTTTCCGGGCCGGACCTTCAGCCCCAGCATTTT. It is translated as CSVSGPDLQPQHF.

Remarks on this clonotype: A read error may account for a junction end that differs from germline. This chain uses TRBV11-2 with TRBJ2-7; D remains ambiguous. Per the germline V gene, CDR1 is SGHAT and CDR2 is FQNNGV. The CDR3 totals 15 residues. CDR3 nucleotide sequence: TGTGCCAGCAGCTTAAACGGAAGGTTTCGGTACGAGCAATACTTC. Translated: CASSLNGRFRYEQYF.

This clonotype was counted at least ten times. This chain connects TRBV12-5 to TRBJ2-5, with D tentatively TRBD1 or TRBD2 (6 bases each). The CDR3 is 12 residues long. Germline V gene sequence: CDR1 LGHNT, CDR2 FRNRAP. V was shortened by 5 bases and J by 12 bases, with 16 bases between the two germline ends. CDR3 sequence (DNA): TGTGCTAGTGGTAAAGACACGGGGGCAAAGTACTTC. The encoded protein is CASGKDTGAKYF.

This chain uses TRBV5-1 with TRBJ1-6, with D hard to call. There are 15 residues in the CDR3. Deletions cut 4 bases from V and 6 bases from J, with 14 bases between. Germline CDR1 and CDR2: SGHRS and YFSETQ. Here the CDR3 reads CASSLSAGTNSPLHF. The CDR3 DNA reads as TGCGCCAGCAGCCTGTCGGCAGGAACTAATTCACCCCTCCACTTT. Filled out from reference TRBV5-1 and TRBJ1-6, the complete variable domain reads KAGVTQTPRYLIKTRGQQVTLSCSPISGHRSVSWYQQTPGQGLQFLFEYFSETQRNKGNFPGRFSGRQFSNSRSEMNVSTLELGDSALYLCASSLSAGTNSPLHFGNGTRLTVT.

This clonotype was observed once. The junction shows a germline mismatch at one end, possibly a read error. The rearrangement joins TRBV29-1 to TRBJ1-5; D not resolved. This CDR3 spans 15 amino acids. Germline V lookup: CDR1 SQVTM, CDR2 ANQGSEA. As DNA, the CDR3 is TGCAGCGTTGAAGAGACGAACAGATCGAGGCAGCCCCAGTTTTTT. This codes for CSVEETNRSRQPQFF.

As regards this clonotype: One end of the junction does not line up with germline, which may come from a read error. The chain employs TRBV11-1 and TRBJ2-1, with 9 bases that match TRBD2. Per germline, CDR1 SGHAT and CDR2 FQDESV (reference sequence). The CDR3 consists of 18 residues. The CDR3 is CASNLYRSAGGSYNEQSF. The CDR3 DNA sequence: TGTGCCAGTAACTTATACCGCTCCGCGGGAGGGTCCTACAATGAGCAGTCCTTC.

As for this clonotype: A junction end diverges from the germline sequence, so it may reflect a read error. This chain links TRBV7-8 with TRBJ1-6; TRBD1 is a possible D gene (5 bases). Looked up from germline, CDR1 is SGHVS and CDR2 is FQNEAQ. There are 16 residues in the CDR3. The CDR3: CASSLGRPRGNSPLHF. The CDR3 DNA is TGTGCCAGCAGCTTAGGGCGGCCTCGGGGGAATTCGCCCCTCCATTTT.